Listed here are 24 T cell receptor beta chains from one sample, sequenced in a study of cytomegalovirus exposure and HLA in healthy donors. It was with 60 Vbeta and 13 Jbeta primers that the PCR ran. Profiling relied on immunoSEQ multiplex PCR, and the TCRdb table lists in-frame clones only, not all of them. The sample holds approximately 220,000 clones; about 79% are singletons and the top ten take around 1.7%. The sequenced material came from PBMCs. These receptors all come from a man between 18 and 29 years old in good health and CMV-seronegative.

This chain uses TRBV25-1 with TRBJ2-7, with D perhaps TRBD2 (6 bases). Germline V gene sequence: CDR1 MGHDK, CDR2 SYGVNS. The V gene lost 0 bases and the J gene lost 4 bases, with 13 bases spanning the gap. The CDR3 loop spans 15 amino acids. The CDR3 is CASSEYRDFIYEQYF. Written as DNA, the CDR3 is TGTGCCAGCAGTGAATATAGGGACTTCATTTACGAGCAGTACTTC.

V and J are TRBV11-3 and TRBJ2-5; tentative D call: TRBD1 (6 bases). Germline V gene sequence: CDR1 SGHNT, CDR2 YENEEA. CDR3 length: 16 residues. V gave up 5 bases and J gave up 4 bases, with 20 bases separating them. CDR3 sequence (DNA): TGTGCCAGCAGCCCCCGACAGGCCGAGGGGCTAGAGACCCAGTACTTC. It specifies CASSPRQAEGLETQYF.

J is TRBJ2-2 and V is TRBV4-1; possibly TRBD2 for D (6 bases). The CDR3 is 16 amino acids. Per the germline V gene, CDR1 is MGHRA and CDR2 is YSYEKL. The V end was cut by 0 bases, the J end by 0 bases, with 8 bases between. The CDR3 spells CASSQEGGPNTGELFF. CDR3 sequence (DNA): TGCGCCAGCAGCCAAGAGGGAGGCCCGAACACCGGGGAGCTGTTTTTT.

The CDR3 sequence is CASRTTGGGYTF. In DNA form, the CDR3 reads TGTGCCAGCAGGACCACAGGGGGAGGCTACACCTTC. This chain uses TRBV27 with TRBJ1-2; 8 bases agree with TRBD1. Germline V gives CDR1 MNHEY, CDR2 SMNVEV (reference sequence). This CDR3 has 12 amino acids. With 6 bases clipped from V and 8 bases from J, the junction kept 5 bases outside the gene matches.

The chain is built from TRBV4-3 and TRBJ2-2; perhaps TRBD2 as D (6 bases). Looked up from germline, CDR1 is LGHNA and CDR2 is YSLEER. There are 15 residues in the CDR3. Between the trimmed V and J ends, which lost 7 bases and 5 bases, there was a span of 17 bases. The CDR3 loop is CASTHAASDTGELFF. The CDR3 coding sequence is TGCGCCAGCACCCACGCTGCTAGCGATACCGGGGAGCTGTTTTTT.

This clone was seen a handful of times. This sequence joins TRBV7-9 and TRBJ2-1, with 9 bases fitting TRBD2. The J segment lost 4 bases and the V segment lost 5 bases, leaving 6 bases of the junction unmatched. Germline CDR1 reads SEHNR; CDR2 reads FQNEAQ (reference sequence). The CDR3 is 15 amino acids. In nucleotides, the CDR3 is TGTGCCAGCAGCGGGGGACTAGCAGAATACAATGAGCAGTTCTTC. Translated, it gives CASSGGLAEYNEQFF.

The V gene is TRBV30, the J gene TRBJ1-2; possible D gene TRBD1, 5 bases. The CDR3 runs 13 residues. From germline, CDR1 is GTSNPN and CDR2 SVGIG (reference sequence). V was cut by 1 base and J by 8 bases, with 14 bases left in between. CDR3 in DNA: TGTGCCTGGAGTGGTACCGGGGCGGGAGGCTACACCTTC. Translating gives CAWSGTGAGGYTF.

This chain connects TRBV7-6 to TRBJ2-5, with 11 bases that match TRBD2. Germline V lookup: CDR1 SGHVS, CDR2 FNYEAQ. The CDR3 length is 15 residues. V shed 4 bases, J shed 5 bases, and the junction held 6 bases outside the gene matches. The CDR3 is CASSSGVAGGETQYF. The CDR3 DNA is TGTGCCAGCAGCTCCGGGGTAGCGGGAGGGGAGACCCAGTACTTC. The complete variable domain, with remaining parts taken from reference TRBV7-6 and TRBJ2-5, reads GAGVSQSPRYKVTKRGQDVALRCDPISGHVSLYWYRQALGQGPEFLTYFNYEAQQDKSGLPNDRFSAERPEGSISTLTIQRTEQRDSAMYRCASSSGVAGGETQYFGPGTRLLVL.

The CDR3 nucleotides are TGTGCCAGCAGCTTAGAGGGGGCACAAGGCGAGCAGTACTTC. Translation: CASSLEGAQGEQYF. This chain connects TRBV7-2 to TRBJ2-7, with 7 bases fitting TRBD1. The CDR3 has 14 amino acids. Germline V gives CDR1 SGHTA, CDR2 FQGNSA. With V trimmed by 1 base and J by 6 bases, 6 bases remained unmatched.

V usage is TRBV5-8 and J usage is TRBJ2-3; unclear D gene. V lost 0 bases, J lost 2 bases, and 16 bases lay in between. CDR1 and CDR2 (germline): SGHTS, YDEGEE. CDR3 size: 17 residues. CDR3 sequence reads: CASSLDSRVWNTDTQYF. CDR3 in DNA: TGTGCCAGCAGCTTGGATAGCCGTGTATGGAACACAGATACGCAGTATTTT.

The V call is TRBV11-2, the J call TRBJ2-5; D unclear. Trimming stripped 4 bases from V and 2 bases from J, with 2 bases between. The CDR3 loop spans 11 amino acids. The germline CDR1 and CDR2 sequences are SGHAT and FQNNGV. CDR3 residues: CASSSQETQYF. CDR3 DNA sequence: TGTGCCAGCAGCTCTCAAGAGACCCAGTACTTC.

The chain joins TRBV18 to TRBJ1-1; no reliable D call. The V end lost 3 bases, the J end lost 0 bases, and 8 bases lay between the germline ends. Germline CDR1 reads KGHSH; CDR2 reads LQKENI. The CDR3 is made up of 14 amino acids. The DNA for the CDR3 is TGTGCCAGCTCACCGCGGGAGTTGAACACTGAAGCTTTCTTT. Translating gives CASSPRELNTEAFF.

CDR3 in DNA: TGTGCCAGCAGCTTAGGCGAGGAGCTCTCCCCTGGAAACACCATATATTTT. Amino acids: CASSLGEELSPGNTIYF. The chain joins TRBV13 to TRBJ1-3; D call uncertain. The CDR3 sequence is 17 residues long. CDR1 and CDR2 (germline): PRHDT, FYEKMQ (reference sequence). Deletions cut 0 bases from V and 2 bases from J, with 14 bases between.

This clone was detected a few times. One end of the junction does not line up with germline, which may come from a read error. This chain joins TRBV7-9 and TRBJ2-1, with D maybe TRBD2 (5 bases). The V gene's germline CDR1 is SEHNR and CDR2 FQNEAQ (reference sequence). The CDR3 has 17 residues. CDR3 loop: CSSSLDLSGSIYNEQFF. The CDR3 DNA follows: TGTTCCAGCAGCTTAGATTTAAGTGGGAGTATCTACAATGAGCAGTTCTTC. The full variable domain, completed using reference TRBV7-9 and TRBJ2-1, is DTGVSQNPRHKITKRGQNVTFRCDPISEHNRLYWYRQTLGQGPEFLTYFQNEAQLEKSRLLSDRFSAERPKGSFSTLEIQRTEQGDSAMYLCSSSLDLSGSIYNEQFFGPGTRLTVL.

The rearrangement uses TRBV2 and TRBJ1-5; possibly TRBD1 for D (6 bases). The CDR3 runs to 15 residues. Germline V CDR1 and CDR2: SNHLY, FYNNEI. Trimming removed 2 bases at V and 3 bases at J, with 11 bases between. The CDR3 DNA reads as TGTGCCAGCAGTGAATCCAGGGGTTCCAATCAGCCCCAGCATTTT. Its protein product is CASSESRGSNQPQHF. Looking up the rest from reference TRBV2 and TRBJ1-5 gives the full variable domain: EPEVTQTPSHQVTQMGQEVILRCVPISNHLYFYWYRQILGQKVEFLVSFYNNEISEKSEIFDDQFSVERPDGSNFTLKIRSTKLEDSAMYFCASSESRGSNQPQHFGDGTRLSIL.

V and J are TRBV5-1 and TRBJ2-7, with D perhaps matching TRBD1 (7 bases). V lost 3 bases to trimming and J lost 1 base, with 14 bases between them. The germline CDR1 and CDR2 sequences are SGHRS and YFSETQ. CDR3 length: 15 amino acids. In DNA, the CDR3 is TGCGCCAGCAGCTGGGGCGGGGACAGATCCTACGAGCAGTACTTC. It codes for CASSWGGDRSYEQYF.

The chain couples TRBV4-1 to TRBJ2-1, with 8 bases identical to TRBD2. This CDR3 contains 17 residues. Unmatched junction bases numbered 8, after V lost 0 bases and J lost 4 bases. The germline V gene has CDR1 MGHRA and CDR2 YSYEKL. CDR3 coding DNA: TGCGCCAGCAGCCAAGAGGAAGGACTAGCATTATACAATGAGCAGTTCTTC. Translated: CASSQEEGLALYNEQFF.

The rearrangement joins TRBV2 to TRBJ2-2; TRBD2 aligns across 12 bases. This CDR3 region has 15 residues. In germline, CDR1 is SNHLY, CDR2 FYNNEI. V gave up 3 bases and J gave up 6 bases; unmatched junction bases: 2. This CDR3 reads CASSDLAGGSGELFF. In DNA, the CDR3 is TGTGCCAGCAGTGACCTAGCGGGAGGGTCCGGGGAGCTGTTTTTT.

The DNA of the CDR3 is TGTGCCAGCAAGAAGAGGTCGGGCTATGGCTACACCTTC. This sequence encodes CASKKRSGYGYTF. This sequence joins TRBV21-1 and TRBJ1-2. TRBV21-1 is a pseudogene locus. The CDR3 totals 13 residues.

The chain employs TRBV2 and TRBJ2-5, with D tentatively TRBD2 (5 bases). Trimming pared 3 bases from V and 4 bases from J, leaving 15 bases between. The CDR3 runs 15 residues. Germline V gene sequence: CDR1 SNHLY, CDR2 FYNNEI. CDR3 sequence reads: CASSEEAYTGETQYF. CDR3 DNA sequence: TGTGCCAGCAGTGAGGAGGCTTATACCGGAGAGACCCAGTACTTC.

V gene TRBV13 combines with J gene TRBJ2-7, with 7 bases matching TRBD2. With V trimmed by 2 bases and J by 2 bases, 3 bases remained unmatched. The CDR3 consists of 14 residues. Per the germline V gene, CDR1 is PRHDT and CDR2 is FYEKMQ (reference sequence). CDR3 region: CASSLRGETYEQYF. The DNA for the CDR3 is TGTGCCAGCAGCTTACGGGGGGAAACCTACGAGCAGTACTTC.

This sequence joins TRBV6-5 and TRBJ2-1; weak D call: TRBD2 (7 bases). The CDR3 contains 13 residues. CDR1 and CDR2 (germline): MNHEY, SVGAGI. With 8 bases removed from V and 8 bases from J, the gap between germline ends came to 16 bases. The CDR3 nucleotides are TGTGCCAGCCGCTTGGGAGGGGGGTATGAGCAGTTCTTC. Amino acid sequence: CASRLGGGYEQFF.

The chain is built from TRBV7-9 and TRBJ1-2; TRBD1 might be the D (5 bases). Germline assignment: CDR1 SEHNR and CDR2 FQNEAQ (reference sequence). The length of the CDR3 is 13 residues. Trimming removed 5 bases at V and 3 bases at J, with 10 bases between. CDR3 sequence (DNA): TGTGCCAGCAGCCCGACAGTAGACTATGGCTACACCTTC. This encodes CASSPTVDYGYTF. Combining the CDR3 with reference TRBV7-9 and TRBJ1-2 gives the whole variable domain DTGVSQNPRHKITKRGQNVTFRCDPISEHNRLYWYRQTLGQGPEFLTYFQNEAQLEKSRLLSDRFSAERPKGSFSTLEIQRTEQGDSAMYLCASSPTVDYGYTFGSGTRLTVV.

This clone was observed once. This CDR3 is CAWSPRSPLSGANVLTF. For the CDR3, the DNA is TGTGCCTGGAGTCCCAGGTCCCCCCTCTCTGGGGCCAACGTCCTGACTTTC. The chain links TRBV30 to TRBJ2-6; D remains ambiguous. The CDR3 length is 17 residues. Germline CDR1 is GTSNPN and CDR2 is SVGIG (reference sequence). The ends were cut back, 2 bases at V and 0 bases at J, with 14 bases in the middle.